The entry below gives a single T cell receptor beta chain sequence along with its context. Its specificity is unknown. The record originates from a study of cytomegalovirus exposure and HLA in healthy donors. Looked up from germline, CDR1 is SGHTA and CDR2 is FQGNSA. V lost 2 bases to trimming and J lost 4 bases, with 17 bases between them. This CDR3 spans 17 amino acids. The study ran its PCR with 60 Vbeta and 13 Jbeta primers. Clones were read by immunoSEQ multiplex PCR, and TCRdb kept only the in-frame ones, dropping some. The repertoire table contains over 35,000 clones. Study-wide findings and caveats: In a later analysis, several top co-occurrence clusters appeared linked to parvovirus B19, influenza, CMV and Epstein-Barr virus. Researchers reported in a later analysis that a missense DCLRE1C variant was tied to TCR beta V- and J-gene trimming.

This clonotype was obtained from a woman aged 25 to 45 in good health and CMV-seronegative. The sequenced sample consisted of PBMCs. The chain carries TRBV7-2 and TRBJ2-2; a weak D match, TRBD2 (5 bases). The CDR3 DNA sequence: TGTGCCAGCAGCTTACTTCCGCGGGCTAGCCTCACCGGGGAGCTGTTTTTT. This sequence encodes CASSLLPRASLTGELFF.